A selection of T cell receptor beta chains follows, all from one sample in a study of blood T cell repertoires in COVID-19. Assay: immunoSEQ multiplex PCR; the TCRdb copy retains only in-frame clones and omits some. This sample has about 170,000 clones, with around 83% found just once. The sequenced sample consisted of peripheral blood. Source of these receptors: an older woman who had recovered from COVID-19. The CDR3 runs from the conserved cysteine through the conserved F or W. The D gene is left open where the match is weak.

J: TRBJ2-7
length: 14
D: -
V: TRBV5-1
CDR3: CASSAYRASYEQYF

J: TRBJ2-6
length: 16
D: TRBD2
V: TRBV3-1/TRBV3-2
CDR3: CASGTSGASGANVLTF

J: TRBJ2-1
length: 14
D: -
V: TRBV5-6
CDR3: CASNLVWGDNEQFF

J: TRBJ1-1
length: 16
D: -
V: TRBV9
CDR3: CASREDSAIRRPEAFF

J: TRBJ1-4
length: 15
D: TRBD1
V: TRBV5-1
CDR3: CASSPIQGKDEKLFF

J: TRBJ2-1
length: 16
D: TRBD2
V: TRBV11-2
CDR3: CASSSRLAGAYNEQFF

J: TRBJ2-1
length: 15
D: -
V: TRBV11-2
CDR3: CASSLGRASYNEQFF

J: TRBJ1-1
length: 14
D: -
V: TRBV18
CDR3: CASSPRPGGSEAFF

J: TRBJ2-1
length: 12
D: -
V: TRBV6-5
CDR3: CASRRPAGEQFF

J: TRBJ2-7
length: 11
D: -
V: TRBV3-1/TRBV3-2
CDR3: CASSRGSEQYF

J: TRBJ1-2
length: 13
D: -
V: TRBV7-9
CDR3: CASSFEADYGYTF

J: TRBJ2-2
length: 13
D: -
V: TRBV7-9
CDR3: CASSPDYAGELFF

J: TRBJ2-5
length: 13
D: -
V: TRBV6-6
CDR3: CASSYSRAETQYF

J: TRBJ1-5
length: 14
D: -
V: TRBV5-4
CDR3: CASSAQGSNQPQHF

J: TRBJ1-2
length: 15
D: TRBD1
V: TRBV10-3
CDR3: CAISQDRGLDYGYTF

J: TRBJ2-7
length: 12
D: TRBD1
V: TRBV28
CDR3: CASRPGQGEQYF

J: TRBJ2-7
length: 15
D: -
V: TRBV7-2
CDR3: CASSLAGATSYEQYF

J: TRBJ2-7
length: 12
D: -
V: TRBV6-6
CDR3: CASRPDGEGQYF

J: TRBJ1-5
length: 15
D: -
V: TRBV4-1
CDR3: CASSQQGQSNQPQHF

J: TRBJ2-7
length: 14
D: -
V: TRBV5-4
CDR3: CASSTGDRTYEQYF

J: TRBJ2-7
length: 14
D: -
V: TRBV27
CDR3: CASSLAGANYEQYF

J: TRBJ2-3
length: 14
D: TRBD1
V: TRBV2
CDR3: CASSWQGGTDTQYF

J: TRBJ1-1
length: 13
D: TRBD1
V: TRBV18
CDR3: CASSGQGAGEAFF

J: TRBJ2-1
length: 13
D: -
V: TRBV9
CDR3: CASSPRDYNEQFF

J: TRBJ1-5
length: 14
D: -
V: TRBV28
CDR3: CASSWQGPGQPQHF

J: TRBJ2-1
length: 15
D: -
V: TRBV19
CDR3: CASSTLGGSNNEQFF

J: TRBJ2-5
length: 14
D: TRBD2
V: TRBV5-1
CDR3: CASTTGSGGETQYF

J: TRBJ1-5
length: 15
D: TRBD1
V: TRBV19
CDR3: CASRNRGPSNQPQHF

J: TRBJ1-6
length: 15
D: -
V: TRBV9
CDR3: CASSVGQGGNSPLHF

J: TRBJ2-3
length: 16
D: TRBD2
V: TRBV14
CDR3: CASSPPRLARTDTQYF

J: TRBJ1-2
length: 15
D: -
V: TRBV3-1/TRBV3-2
CDR3: CASTRRQASNYGYTF

J: TRBJ2-7
length: 13
D: TRBD2
V: TRBV20-1
CDR3: CSASSSGNYEQYF

J: TRBJ1-3
length: 16
D: -
V: TRBV18
CDR3: CASSLAEQGSGNTIYF

J: TRBJ2-7
length: 13
D: -
V: TRBV6-6
CDR3: CASSYGSTYEQYF

J: TRBJ1-2
length: 15
D: -
V: TRBV11-2
CDR3: CASSLGSAGVHGYTF

J: TRBJ1-3
length: 14
D: -
V: TRBV6-5
CDR3: CASSPPGGDNTIYF

J: TRBJ1-4
length: 15
D: -
V: TRBV9
CDR3: CASSSRTRNNEKLFF

J: TRBJ1-2
length: 14
D: -
V: TRBV2
CDR3: CASSGGPSAYGYTF

J: TRBJ2-3
length: 15
D: -
V: TRBV2
CDR3: CASSEAGQVWGTQYF

J: TRBJ1-2
length: 11
D: -
V: TRBV27
CDR3: CASPAASGYTF

J: TRBJ2-1
length: 14
D: TRBD2
V: TRBV6-4
CDR3: CASSAAGGSNEQFF

J: TRBJ2-7
length: 16
D: -
V: TRBV10-1
CDR3: CASSAQAPGGSHEQYF

J: TRBJ2-3
length: 15
D: TRBD2
V: TRBV5-1
CDR3: CASSPGLADTDTQYF

J: TRBJ2-7
length: 14
D: TRBD2
V: TRBV18
CDR3: CASSSTSVNYEQYF

J: TRBJ1-1
length: 14
D: TRBD1
V: TRBV18
CDR3: CASSWTGRDTEAFF

J: TRBJ1-4
length: 15
D: TRBD1
V: TRBV19
CDR3: CASSAGTEINEKLFF

J: TRBJ1-1
length: 12
D: TRBD1
V: TRBV29-1
CDR3: CSVALGTAEAFF

J: TRBJ2-3
length: 15
D: TRBD2
V: TRBV5-4
CDR3: CASSLEREAGDTQYF

J: TRBJ1-5
length: 15
D: -
V: TRBV6-6
CDR3: CASSYSVPYNQPQHF

J: TRBJ2-2
length: 12
D: -
V: TRBV29-1
CDR3: CSAGGATGELFF

J: TRBJ1-2
length: 14
D: -
V: TRBV5-5
CDR3: CASSPAGTNYGYTF

J: TRBJ2-7
length: 15
D: TRBD1
V: TRBV11-3
CDR3: CASSLEGGQGYEQYF

J: TRBJ2-7
length: 14
D: TRBD1
V: TRBV9
CDR3: CASSRLGTAGEQYF

J: TRBJ2-7
length: 14
D: TRBD1
V: TRBV10-1
CDR3: CASGQGDQTYEQYF

J: TRBJ1-1
length: 13
D: -
V: TRBV12-3/TRBV12-4
CDR3: CASSLEAGVGVFF

J: TRBJ1-2
length: 13
D: TRBD1
V: TRBV6-5
CDR3: CASRLTGDYGYTF

J: TRBJ2-3
length: 15
D: -
V: TRBV14
CDR3: CASSQWGRGTDTQYF

J: TRBJ2-3
length: 13
D: -
V: TRBV15
CDR3: CATSRESGDTQYF